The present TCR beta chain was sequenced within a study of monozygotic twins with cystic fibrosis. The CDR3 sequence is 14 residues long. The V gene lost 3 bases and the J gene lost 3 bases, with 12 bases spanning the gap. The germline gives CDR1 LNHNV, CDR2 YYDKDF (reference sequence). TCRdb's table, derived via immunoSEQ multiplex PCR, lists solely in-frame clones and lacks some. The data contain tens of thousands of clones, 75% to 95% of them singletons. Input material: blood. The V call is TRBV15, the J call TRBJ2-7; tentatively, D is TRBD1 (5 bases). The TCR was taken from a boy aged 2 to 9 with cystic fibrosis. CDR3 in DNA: TGTGCCACCAGCAGCTTGCTAGGACACTACGAGCAGTACTTC. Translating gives CATSSLLGHYEQYF.